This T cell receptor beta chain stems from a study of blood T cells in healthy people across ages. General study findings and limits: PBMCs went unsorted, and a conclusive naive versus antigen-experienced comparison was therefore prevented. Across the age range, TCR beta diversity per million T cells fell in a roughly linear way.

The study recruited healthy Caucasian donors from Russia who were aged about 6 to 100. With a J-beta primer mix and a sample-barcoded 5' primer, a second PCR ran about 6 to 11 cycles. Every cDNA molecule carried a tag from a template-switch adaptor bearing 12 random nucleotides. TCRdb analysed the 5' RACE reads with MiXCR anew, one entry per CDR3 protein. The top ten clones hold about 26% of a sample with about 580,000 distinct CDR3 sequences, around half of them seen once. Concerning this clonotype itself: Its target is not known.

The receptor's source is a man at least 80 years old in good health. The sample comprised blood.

The CDR3 loop reads CASSPIGLPPEKLFF. DNA of the CDR3: TGCGCCAGCAGCCCTATCGGCCTCCCGCCCGAAAAACTGTTTTTT. V gene TRBV4-1 combines with J gene TRBJ1-4; D gene uncertain. Between the trimmed V and J ends, which lost 4 bases and 8 bases, there was a span of 17 bases. The CDR3 has 15 amino acids. CDR1 and CDR2 from the germline V gene are MGHRA and YSYEKL.